The sequence of this TCR beta chain was determined in a study of T cells in tumors after PD-1 blockade. Looking at the study overall: Each patient got pembrolizumab 200 mg every 3 weeks or cemiplimab 350 mg every 2 weeks.

There are 16 residues in the CDR3. The V gene lost 4 bases and the J gene lost 1 base, with 15 bases spanning the gap. The germline gives CDR1 SGHVS, CDR2 FNYEAQ. As regards this clone: As yet, its antigen is unknown.

This table comes from immunoSEQ multiplex PCR, and its TCRdb copy is limited to in-frame clones, with some not included. Of 8,200 or so clones listed, roughly 60% are singletons. Time point given: second of two post-therapy site-matched biopsies about 2 months apart. Before and after PD-1 blockade, biopsies were collected from the same primary tumor site. Regarding the study as a whole: Only pre- versus post-treatment comparisons showed clonal replacement.

The rearrangement joins TRBV7-6 to TRBJ2-3; the D gene is possibly TRBD2 (6 bases). The TCR sequence derives from a human donor with basal cell carcinoma. The sequencing used tumor tissue, collected after anti-PD-1 treatment. CDR3 residues: CASSSRGSGGTDTQYF. In DNA, the CDR3 is TGTGCCAGCAGCTCTAGGGGTTCGGGGGGCACAGATACGCAGTATTTT.